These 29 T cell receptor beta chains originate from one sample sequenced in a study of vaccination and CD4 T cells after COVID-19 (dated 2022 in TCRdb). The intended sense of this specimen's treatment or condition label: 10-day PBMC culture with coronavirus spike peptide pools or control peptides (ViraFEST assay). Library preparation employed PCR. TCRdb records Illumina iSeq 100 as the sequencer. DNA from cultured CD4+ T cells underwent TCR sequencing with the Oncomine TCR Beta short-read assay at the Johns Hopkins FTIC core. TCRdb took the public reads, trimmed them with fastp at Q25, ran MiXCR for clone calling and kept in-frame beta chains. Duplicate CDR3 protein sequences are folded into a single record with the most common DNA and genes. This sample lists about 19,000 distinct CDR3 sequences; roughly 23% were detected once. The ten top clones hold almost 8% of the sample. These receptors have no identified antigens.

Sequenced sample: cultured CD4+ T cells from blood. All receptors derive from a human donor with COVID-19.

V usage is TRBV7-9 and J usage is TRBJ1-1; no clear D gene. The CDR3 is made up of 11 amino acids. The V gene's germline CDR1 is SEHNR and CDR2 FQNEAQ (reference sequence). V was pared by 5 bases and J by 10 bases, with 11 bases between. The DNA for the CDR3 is TGTGCCAGCAGCGGAGCCTTGGGAGCTTTCTTT. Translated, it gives CASSGALGAFF. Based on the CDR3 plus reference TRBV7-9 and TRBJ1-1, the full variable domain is DTGVSQNPRHKITKRGQNVTFRCDPISEHNRLYWYRQTLGQGPEFLTYFQNEAQLEKSRLLSDRFSAERPKGSFSTLEIQRTEQGDSAMYLCASSGALGAFFGQGTRLTVV.

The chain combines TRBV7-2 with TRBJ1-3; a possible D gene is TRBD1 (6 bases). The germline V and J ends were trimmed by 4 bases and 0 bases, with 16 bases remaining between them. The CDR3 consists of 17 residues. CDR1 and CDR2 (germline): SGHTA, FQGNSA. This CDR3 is CASSSVLGADSGNTIYF. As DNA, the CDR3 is TGTGCCAGCAGCTCAGTACTGGGGGCGGACTCTGGAAACACCATATATTTT.

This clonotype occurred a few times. CDR3 nucleotides: TGTGCCAGTTCCTACGAGCAGTACTTC. Protein product: CASSYEQYF. This chain joins TRBV6-1 and TRBJ2-7; D uncertain. V lost 9 bases and J 1 base, leaving 1 base between the germline ends. The V gene's germline CDR1 is MNHNS and CDR2 SASEGT. This CDR3 has 9 amino acids.

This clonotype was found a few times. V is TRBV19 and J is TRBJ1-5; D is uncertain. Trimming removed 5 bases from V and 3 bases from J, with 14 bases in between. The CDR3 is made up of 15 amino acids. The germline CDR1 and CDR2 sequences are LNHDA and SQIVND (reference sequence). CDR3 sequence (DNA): TGTGCCAGTAGTCATGGAAGAGCACTCAATCAGCCCCAGCATTTT. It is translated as CASSHGRALNQPQHF.

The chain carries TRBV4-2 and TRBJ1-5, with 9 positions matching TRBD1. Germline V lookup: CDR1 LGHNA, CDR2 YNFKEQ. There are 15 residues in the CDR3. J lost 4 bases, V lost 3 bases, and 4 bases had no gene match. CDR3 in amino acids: CASSQEQGANQPQHF. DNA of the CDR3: TGTGCCAGCAGCCAGGAACAGGGGGCGAATCAGCCCCAGCATTTT.

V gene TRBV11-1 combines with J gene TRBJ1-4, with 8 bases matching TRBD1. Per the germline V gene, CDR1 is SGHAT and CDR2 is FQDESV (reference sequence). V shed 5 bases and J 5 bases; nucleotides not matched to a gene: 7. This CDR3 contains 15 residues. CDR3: CASSRTQGGNEKLFF. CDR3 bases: TGTGCCAGCAGCCGGACACAGGGGGGGAATGAAAAACTGTTTTTT.

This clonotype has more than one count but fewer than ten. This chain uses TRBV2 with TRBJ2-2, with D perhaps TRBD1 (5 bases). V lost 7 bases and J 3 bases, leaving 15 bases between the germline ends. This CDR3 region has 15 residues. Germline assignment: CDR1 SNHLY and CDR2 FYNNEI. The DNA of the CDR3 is TGTGCCAGCATCCGGCAGGGTACGGACACCGGGGAGCTGTTTTTT. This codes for CASIRQGTDTGELFF.

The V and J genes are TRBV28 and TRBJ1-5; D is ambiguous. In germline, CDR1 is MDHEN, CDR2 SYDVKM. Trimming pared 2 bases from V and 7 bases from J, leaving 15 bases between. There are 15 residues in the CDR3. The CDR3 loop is CASSLPISPGQPQHF. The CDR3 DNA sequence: TGTGCCAGCAGTTTACCCATCTCCCCGGGGCAGCCCCAGCATTTT.

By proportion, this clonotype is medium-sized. CDR3 loop: CAIRPDGNNQPQHF. In DNA form, the CDR3 reads TGTGCCATCAGGCCGGACGGAAACAATCAGCCCCAGCATTTT. The V call is TRBV10-3, the J call TRBJ1-5; D is unclear. The V end was cut by 6 bases, the J end by 3 bases, with 12 bases between. CDR3 length: 14 amino acids. Germline V gene lookup returns CDR1 ENHRY and CDR2 SYGVKD.

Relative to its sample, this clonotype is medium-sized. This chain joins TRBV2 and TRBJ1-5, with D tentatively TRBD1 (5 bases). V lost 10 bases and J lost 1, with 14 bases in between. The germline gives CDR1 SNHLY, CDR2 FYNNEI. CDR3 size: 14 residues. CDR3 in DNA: TGTGCCACTAAACCGGGGCACAGCAATCAGCCCCAGCATTTT. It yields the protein CATKPGHSNQPQHF.

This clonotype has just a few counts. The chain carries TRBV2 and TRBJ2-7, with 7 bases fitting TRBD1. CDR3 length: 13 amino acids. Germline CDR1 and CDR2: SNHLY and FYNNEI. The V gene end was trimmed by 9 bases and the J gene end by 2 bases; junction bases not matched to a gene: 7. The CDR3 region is CASLRDSPYEQYF. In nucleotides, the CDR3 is TGTGCCAGTTTAAGGGACAGTCCCTACGAGCAGTACTTC.

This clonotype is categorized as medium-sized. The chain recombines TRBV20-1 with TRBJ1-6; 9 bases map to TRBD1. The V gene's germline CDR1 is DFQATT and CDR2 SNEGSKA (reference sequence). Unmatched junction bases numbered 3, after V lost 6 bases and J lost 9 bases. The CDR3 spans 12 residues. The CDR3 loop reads CSARDRVSPLHF. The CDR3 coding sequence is TGCAGTGCGCGGGACAGGGTTTCACCCCTCCACTTT.

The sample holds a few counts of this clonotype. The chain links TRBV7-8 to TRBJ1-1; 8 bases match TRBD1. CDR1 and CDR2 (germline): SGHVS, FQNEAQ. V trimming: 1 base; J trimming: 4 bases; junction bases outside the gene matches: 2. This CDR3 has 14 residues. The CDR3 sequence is CASSLGQGITEAFF. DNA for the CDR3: TGTGCCAGCAGCTTAGGACAGGGGATCACTGAAGCTTTCTTT. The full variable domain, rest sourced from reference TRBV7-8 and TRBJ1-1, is GAGVSQSPRYKVAKRGQDVALRCDPISGHVSLFWYQQALGQGPEFLTYFQNEAQLDKSGLPSDRFFAERPEGSVSTLKIQRTQQEDSAVYLCASSLGQGITEAFFGQGTRLTVV.

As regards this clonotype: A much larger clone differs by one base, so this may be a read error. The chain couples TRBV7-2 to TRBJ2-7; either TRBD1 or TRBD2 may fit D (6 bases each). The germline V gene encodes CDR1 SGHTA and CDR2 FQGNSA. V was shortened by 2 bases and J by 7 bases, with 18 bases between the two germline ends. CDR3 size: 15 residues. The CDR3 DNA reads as TGTGCCAGCAGCTTACTCGAGGGGCGGGACAATGAGCAGTACTTC. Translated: CASSLLEGRDNEQYF.

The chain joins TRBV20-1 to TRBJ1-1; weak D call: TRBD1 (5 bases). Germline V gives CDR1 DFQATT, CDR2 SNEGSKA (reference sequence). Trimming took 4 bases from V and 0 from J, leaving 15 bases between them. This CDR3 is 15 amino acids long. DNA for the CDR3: TGCAGTGCTAAACGGGACGCAGCTATGAACACTGAAGCTTTCTTT. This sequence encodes CSAKRDAAMNTEAFF.

The CDR3 sequence is CASSYSILNTEAFF. CDR3 in DNA: TGTGCCAGCAGTTACTCGATCCTGAACACTGAAGCTTTCTTT. This chain uses TRBV6-5 with TRBJ1-1; no clear D. V was clipped by 0 bases and J by 0 bases, with 5 bases between them. Looked up from germline, CDR1 is MNHEY and CDR2 is SVGAGI. CDR3 length: 14 amino acids.

CDR3 loop: CASSLVLAGGFGETQYF. CDR3 coding DNA: TGCGCCAGCAGCTTGGTACTAGCGGGGGGATTTGGAGAGACCCAGTACTTC. The V gene is TRBV5-1, the J gene TRBJ2-5, with TRBD2 matching 12 bases. The CDR3 loop spans 17 amino acids. V was clipped by 0 bases and J by 4 bases; unmatched bases: 7. Germline V gives CDR1 SGHRS, CDR2 YFSETQ. The whole variable domain, remainder taken from reference TRBV5-1 and TRBJ2-5, is KAGVTQTPRYLIKTRGQQVTLSCSPISGHRSVSWYQQTPGQGLQFLFEYFSETQRNKGNFPGRFSGRQFSNSRSEMNVSTLELGDSALYLCASSLVLAGGFGETQYFGPGTRLLVL.

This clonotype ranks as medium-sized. The CDR3 spells CSAKGTGSYNSPLHF. The CDR3 DNA reads as TGCAGTGCTAAAGGGACAGGCTCCTATAATTCACCCCTCCACTTT. The chain is built from TRBV20-1 and TRBJ1-6, with TRBD1 matching over 8 bases. V shed 4 bases, J shed 0 bases, and the junction held 2 bases outside the gene matches. Germline values: CDR1 DFQATT, CDR2 SNEGSKA (reference sequence). The CDR3 runs to 15 residues.

CDR3 coding DNA: TGTGCCAGCAGTTATCTTTTAGGGGCCGGGGAGCTGTTTTTT. It encodes CASSYLLGAGELFF. The chain carries TRBV6-5 and TRBJ2-2; a possible D gene is TRBD1 (5 bases). Germline V lookup: CDR1 MNHEY, CDR2 SVGAGI. V was trimmed by 3 bases and J by 6 bases, leaving 11 bases between them. CDR3 length equals 14 residues.

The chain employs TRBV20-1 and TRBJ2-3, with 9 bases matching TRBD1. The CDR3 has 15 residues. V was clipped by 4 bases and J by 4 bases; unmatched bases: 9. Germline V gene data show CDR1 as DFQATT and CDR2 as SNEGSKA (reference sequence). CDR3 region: CSAMRGQGFSDTQYF. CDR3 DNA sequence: TGCAGTGCTATGAGGGGACAGGGTTTTTCAGATACGCAGTATTTT.

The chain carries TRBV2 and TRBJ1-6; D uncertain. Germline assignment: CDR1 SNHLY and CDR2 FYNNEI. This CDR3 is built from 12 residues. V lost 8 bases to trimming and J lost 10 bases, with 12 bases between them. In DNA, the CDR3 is TGTGCCAGCCGCTCTCAAATGTCACCCCTCCACTTT. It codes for CASRSQMSPLHF.

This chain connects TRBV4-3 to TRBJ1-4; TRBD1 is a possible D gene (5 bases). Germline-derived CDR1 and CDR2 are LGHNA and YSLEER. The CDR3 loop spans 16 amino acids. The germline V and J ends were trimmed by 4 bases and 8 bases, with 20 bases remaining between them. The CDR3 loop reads CASSPKFRQGDEKLFF. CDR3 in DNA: TGCGCCAGCAGCCCGAAGTTTAGGCAGGGAGACGAAAAACTGTTTTTT.

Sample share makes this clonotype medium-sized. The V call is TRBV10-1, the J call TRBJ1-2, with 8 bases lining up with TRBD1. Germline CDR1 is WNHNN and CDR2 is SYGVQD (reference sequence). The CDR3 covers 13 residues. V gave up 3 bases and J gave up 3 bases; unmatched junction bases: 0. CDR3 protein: CASSEQGDYGYTF. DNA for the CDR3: TGCGCCAGCAGTGAACAGGGGGACTATGGCTACACCTTC.

The CDR3 reads CASSIRETITSDTQYF. The DNA of the CDR3 is TGTGCCAGTAGTATACGGGAGACTATCACCTCAGATACGCAGTATTTT. The chain employs TRBV19 and TRBJ2-3; tentatively, D is TRBD2 (6 bases). This CDR3 spans 16 amino acids. The germline V gene has CDR1 LNHDA and CDR2 SQIVND (reference sequence). V lost 2 bases and J lost 4, with 16 bases in between.

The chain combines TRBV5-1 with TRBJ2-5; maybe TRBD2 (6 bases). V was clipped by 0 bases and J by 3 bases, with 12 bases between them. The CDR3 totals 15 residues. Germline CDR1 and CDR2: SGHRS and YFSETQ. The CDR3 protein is CASSLVAGREETQYF. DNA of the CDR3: TGCGCCAGCAGCTTGGTTGCGGGGAGAGAAGAGACCCAGTACTTC.

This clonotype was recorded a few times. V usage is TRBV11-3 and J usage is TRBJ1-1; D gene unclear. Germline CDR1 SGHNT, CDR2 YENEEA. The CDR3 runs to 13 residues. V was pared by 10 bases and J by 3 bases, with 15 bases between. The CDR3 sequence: CATTPDFYTEAFF. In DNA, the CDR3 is TGTGCCACAACCCCCGACTTTTACACTGAAGCTTTCTTT.

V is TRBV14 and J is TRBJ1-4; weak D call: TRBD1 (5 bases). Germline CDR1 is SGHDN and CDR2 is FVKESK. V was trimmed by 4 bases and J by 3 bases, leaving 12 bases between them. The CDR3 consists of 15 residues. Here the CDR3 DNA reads TGTGCCAGCAGCCCCGGATGGGGGTCTAATGAAAAACTGTTTTTT. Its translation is CASSPGWGSNEKLFF.

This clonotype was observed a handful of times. CDR3 region: CASSEYQGIRGYTF. The CDR3 DNA follows: TGTGCCAGCAGCGAATATCAGGGGATCCGGGGCTACACCTTC. This chain joins TRBV5-5 and TRBJ1-2; TRBD1 might be the D (6 bases). This CDR3 has 14 residues. The V and J ends lost 4 bases and 8 bases respectively, with 18 bases between them. The germline CDR1 and CDR2 sequences are SGHKS and YYEKEE (reference sequence).

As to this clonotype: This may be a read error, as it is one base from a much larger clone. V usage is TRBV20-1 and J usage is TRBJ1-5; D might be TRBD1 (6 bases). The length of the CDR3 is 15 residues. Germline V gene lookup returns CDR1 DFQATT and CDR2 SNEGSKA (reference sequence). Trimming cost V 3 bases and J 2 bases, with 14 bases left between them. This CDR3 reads CSASRGNGGNQPQHF. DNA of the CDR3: TGCAGTGCTAGTAGGGGGAACGGGGGCAATCAGCCCCAGCATTTT.